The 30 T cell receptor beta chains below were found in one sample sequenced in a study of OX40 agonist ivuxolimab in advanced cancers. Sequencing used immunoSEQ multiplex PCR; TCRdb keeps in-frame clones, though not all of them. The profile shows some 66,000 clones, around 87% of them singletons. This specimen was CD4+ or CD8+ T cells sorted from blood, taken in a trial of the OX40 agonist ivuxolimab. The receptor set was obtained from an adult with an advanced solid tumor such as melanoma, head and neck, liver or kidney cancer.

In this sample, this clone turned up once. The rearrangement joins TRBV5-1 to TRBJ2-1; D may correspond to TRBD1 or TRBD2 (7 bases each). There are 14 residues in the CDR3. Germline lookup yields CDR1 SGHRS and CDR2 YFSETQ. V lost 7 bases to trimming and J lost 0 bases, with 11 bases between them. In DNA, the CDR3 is TGCGCCAGCGGGGGGGACAGCTCCTACAATGAGCAGTTCTTC. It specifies CASGGDSSYNEQFF.

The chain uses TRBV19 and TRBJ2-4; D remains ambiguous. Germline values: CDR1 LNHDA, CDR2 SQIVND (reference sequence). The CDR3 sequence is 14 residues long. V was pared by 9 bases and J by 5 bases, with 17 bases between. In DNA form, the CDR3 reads TGTGCCAGCAGGCGTCGAGCTGCTGAAAACATTCAGTACTTC. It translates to CASRRRAAENIQYF.

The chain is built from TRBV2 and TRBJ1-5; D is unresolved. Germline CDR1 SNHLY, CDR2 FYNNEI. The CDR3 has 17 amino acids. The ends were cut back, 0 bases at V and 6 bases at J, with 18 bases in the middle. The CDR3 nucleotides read TGTGCCAGCAGTGAAGCGCTTCTGGGCCTGCGGGGTCAGCCCCAGCATTTT. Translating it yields CASSEALLGLRGQPQHF. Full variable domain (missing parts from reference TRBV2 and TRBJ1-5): EPEVTQTPSHQVTQMGQEVILRCVPISNHLYFYWYRQILGQKVEFLVSFYNNEISEKSEIFDDQFSVERPDGSNFTLKIRSTKLEDSAMYFCASSEALLGLRGQPQHFGDGTRLSIL.

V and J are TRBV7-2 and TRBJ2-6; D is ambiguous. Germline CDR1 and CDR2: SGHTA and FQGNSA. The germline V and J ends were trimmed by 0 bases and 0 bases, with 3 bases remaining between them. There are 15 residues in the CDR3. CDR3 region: CASSLASSGANVLTF. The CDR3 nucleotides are TGTGCCAGCAGCTTAGCCAGCTCTGGGGCCAACGTCCTGACTTTC.

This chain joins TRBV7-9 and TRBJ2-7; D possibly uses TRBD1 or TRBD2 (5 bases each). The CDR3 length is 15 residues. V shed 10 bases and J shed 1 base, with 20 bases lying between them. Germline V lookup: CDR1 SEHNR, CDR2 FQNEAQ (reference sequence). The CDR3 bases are TGTGCCACCTCCCCATATGGGACGGTGTCCTACGAGCAGTACTTC. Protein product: CATSPYGTVSYEQYF.

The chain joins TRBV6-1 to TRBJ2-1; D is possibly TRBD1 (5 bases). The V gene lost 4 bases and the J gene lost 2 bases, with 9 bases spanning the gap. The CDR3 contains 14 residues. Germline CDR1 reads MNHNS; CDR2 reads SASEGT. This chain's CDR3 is CASSADRTYNEQFF. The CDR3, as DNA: TGTGCCAGCAGTGCTGACAGAACCTACAATGAGCAGTTCTTC.

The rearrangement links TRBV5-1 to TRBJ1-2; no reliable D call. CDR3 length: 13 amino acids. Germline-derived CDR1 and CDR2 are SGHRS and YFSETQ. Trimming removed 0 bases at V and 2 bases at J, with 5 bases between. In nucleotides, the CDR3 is TGCGCCAGCAGCTTGGACAGAAACTATGGCTACACCTTC. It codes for CASSLDRNYGYTF. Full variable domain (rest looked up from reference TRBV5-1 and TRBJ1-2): KAGVTQTPRYLIKTRGQQVTLSCSPISGHRSVSWYQQTPGQGLQFLFEYFSETQRNKGNFPGRFSGRQFSNSRSEMNVSTLELGDSALYLCASSLDRNYGYTFGSGTRLTVV.

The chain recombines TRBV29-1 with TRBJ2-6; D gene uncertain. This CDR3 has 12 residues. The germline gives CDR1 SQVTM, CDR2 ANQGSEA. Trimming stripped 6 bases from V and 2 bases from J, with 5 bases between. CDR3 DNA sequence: TGCAGCGTAAGGACTGGGGCCAACGTCCTGACTTTC. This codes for CSVRTGANVLTF.

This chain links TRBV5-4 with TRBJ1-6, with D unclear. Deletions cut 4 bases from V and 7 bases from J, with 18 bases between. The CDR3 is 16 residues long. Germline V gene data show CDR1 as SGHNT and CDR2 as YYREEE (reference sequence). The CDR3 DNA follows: TGTGCCAGCAGCCCTCCATACAGCGATCGGAATTCACCCCTCCACTTT. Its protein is CASSPPYSDRNSPLHF.

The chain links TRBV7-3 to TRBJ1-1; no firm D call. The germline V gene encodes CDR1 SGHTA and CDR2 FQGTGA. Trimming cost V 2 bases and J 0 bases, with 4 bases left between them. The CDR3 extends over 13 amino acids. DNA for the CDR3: TGTGCCAGCAGCTTATCGGTGAACACTGAAGCTTTCTTT. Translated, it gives CASSLSVNTEAFF.

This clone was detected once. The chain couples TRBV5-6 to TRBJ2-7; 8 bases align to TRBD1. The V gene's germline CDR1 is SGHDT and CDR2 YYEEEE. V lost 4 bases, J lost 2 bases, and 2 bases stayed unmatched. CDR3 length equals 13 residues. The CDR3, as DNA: TGTGCCAGCAGCGGGACAGGAACCTACGAGCAGTACTTC. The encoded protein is CASSGTGTYEQYF.

The CDR3 DNA reads TGTGCCACCCGGGCTCAACTGAACACTGAAGCTTTCTTT. Translated, it gives CATRAQLNTEAFF. The chain uses TRBV6-4 and TRBJ1-1, with D unclear. V was shortened by 10 bases and J by 0 bases, with 12 bases between the two germline ends. Germline lookup yields CDR1 MRHNA and CDR2 SNTAGT. CDR3 size: 13 residues.

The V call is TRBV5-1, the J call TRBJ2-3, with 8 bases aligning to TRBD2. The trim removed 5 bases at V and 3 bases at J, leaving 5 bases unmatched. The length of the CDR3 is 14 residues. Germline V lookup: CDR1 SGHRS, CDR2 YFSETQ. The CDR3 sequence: CASRPSGGTDTQYF. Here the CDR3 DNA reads TGCGCCAGCAGGCCCAGCGGGGGAACAGATACGCAGTATTTT. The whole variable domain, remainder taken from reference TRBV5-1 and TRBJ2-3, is KAGVTQTPRYLIKTRGQQVTLSCSPISGHRSVSWYQQTPGQGLQFLFEYFSETQRNKGNFPGRFSGRQFSNSRSEMNVSTLELGDSALYLCASRPSGGTDTQYFGPGTRLTVL.

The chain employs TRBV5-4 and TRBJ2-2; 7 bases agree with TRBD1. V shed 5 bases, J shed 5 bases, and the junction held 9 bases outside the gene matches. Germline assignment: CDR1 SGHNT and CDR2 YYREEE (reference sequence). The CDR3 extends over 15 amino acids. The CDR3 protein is CASRVDSRGTGELFF. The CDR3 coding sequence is TGTGCCAGCAGGGTGGACAGCAGGGGGACCGGGGAGCTGTTTTTT.

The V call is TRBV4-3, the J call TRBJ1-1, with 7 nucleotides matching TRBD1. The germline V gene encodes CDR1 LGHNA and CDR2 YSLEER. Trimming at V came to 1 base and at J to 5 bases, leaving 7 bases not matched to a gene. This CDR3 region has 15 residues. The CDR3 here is CASSQAGRGSTEAFF. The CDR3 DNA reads TGCGCCAGCAGCCAAGCGGGCAGGGGGTCGACTGAAGCTTTCTTT.

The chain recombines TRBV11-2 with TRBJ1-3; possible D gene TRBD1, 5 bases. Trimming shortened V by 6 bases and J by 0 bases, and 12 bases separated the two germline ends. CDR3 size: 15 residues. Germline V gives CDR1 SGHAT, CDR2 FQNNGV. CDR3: CASSLAGSSGNTIYF. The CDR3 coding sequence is TGTGCCAGCAGTTTGGCAGGGTCCTCTGGAAACACCATATATTTT.

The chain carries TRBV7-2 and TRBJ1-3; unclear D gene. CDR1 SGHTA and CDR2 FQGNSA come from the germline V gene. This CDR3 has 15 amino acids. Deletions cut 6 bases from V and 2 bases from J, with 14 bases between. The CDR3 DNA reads TGTGCCAGCAGGACCCTATCGGGAACTGGAAACACCATATATTTT. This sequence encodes CASRTLSGTGNTIYF.

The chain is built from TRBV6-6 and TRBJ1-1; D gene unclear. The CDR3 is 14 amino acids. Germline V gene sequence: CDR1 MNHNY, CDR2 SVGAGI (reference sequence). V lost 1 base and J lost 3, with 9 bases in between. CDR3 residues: CASSYLPRYTEAFF. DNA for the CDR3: TGTGCCAGCAGTTACTTGCCCAGATACACTGAAGCTTTCTTT.

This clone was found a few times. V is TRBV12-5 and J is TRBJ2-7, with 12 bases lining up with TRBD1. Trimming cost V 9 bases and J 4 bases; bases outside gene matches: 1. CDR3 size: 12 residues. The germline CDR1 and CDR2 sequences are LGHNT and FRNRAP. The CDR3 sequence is CARGQGAYEQYF. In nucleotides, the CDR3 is TGTGCTAGGGGACAGGGGGCGTACGAGCAGTACTTC.

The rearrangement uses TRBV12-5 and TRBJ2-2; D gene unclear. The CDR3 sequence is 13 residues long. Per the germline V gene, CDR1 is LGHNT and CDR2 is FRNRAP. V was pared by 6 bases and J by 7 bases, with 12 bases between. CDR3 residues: CASGLQSVGELFF. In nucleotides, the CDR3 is TGTGCTAGTGGCCTCCAGTCGGTCGGGGAGCTGTTTTTT. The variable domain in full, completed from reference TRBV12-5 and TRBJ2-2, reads DARVTQTPRHKVTEMGQEVTMRCQPILGHNTVFWYRQTMMQGLELLAYFRNRAPLDDSGMPKDRFSAEMPDATLATLKIQPSEPRDSAVYFCASGLQSVGELFFGEGSRLTVL.

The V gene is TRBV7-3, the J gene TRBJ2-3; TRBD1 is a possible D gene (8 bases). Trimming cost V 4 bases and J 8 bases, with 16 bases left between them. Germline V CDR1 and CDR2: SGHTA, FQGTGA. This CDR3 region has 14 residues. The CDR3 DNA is TGTGCCAGCAGCTCGGACAGGGAGGGTGTTACGCAGTATTTT. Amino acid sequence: CASSSDREGVTQYF.

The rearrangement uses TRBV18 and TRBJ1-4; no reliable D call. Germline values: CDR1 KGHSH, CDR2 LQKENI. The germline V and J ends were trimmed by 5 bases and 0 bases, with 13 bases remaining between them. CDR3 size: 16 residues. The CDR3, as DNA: TGTGCCAGCTCAGATTCGAGGGCTGCAACTAATGAAAAACTGTTTTTT. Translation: CASSDSRAATNEKLFF.

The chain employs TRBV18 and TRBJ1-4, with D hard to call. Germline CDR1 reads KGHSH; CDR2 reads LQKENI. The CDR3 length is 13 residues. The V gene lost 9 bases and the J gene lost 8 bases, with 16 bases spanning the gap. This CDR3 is CARVGPSGEKLFF. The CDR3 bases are TGTGCCAGGGTAGGCCCCTCGGGGGAAAAACTGTTTTTT.

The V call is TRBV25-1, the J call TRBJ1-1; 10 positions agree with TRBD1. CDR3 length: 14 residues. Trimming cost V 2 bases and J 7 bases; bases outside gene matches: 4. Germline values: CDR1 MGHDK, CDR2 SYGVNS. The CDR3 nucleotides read TGTGCCAGCAGTGAACCGGGACAGGGGCTTGAAGCTTTCTTT. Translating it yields CASSEPGQGLEAFF.

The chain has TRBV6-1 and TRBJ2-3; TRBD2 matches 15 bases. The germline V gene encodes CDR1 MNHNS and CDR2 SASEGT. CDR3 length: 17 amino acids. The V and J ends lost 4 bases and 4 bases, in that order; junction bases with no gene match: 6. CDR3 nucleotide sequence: TGTGCCAGCAGTGGTAGGACTAGCGGGGGGGCCCCAGATACGCAGTATTTT. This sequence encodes CASSGRTSGGAPDTQYF.

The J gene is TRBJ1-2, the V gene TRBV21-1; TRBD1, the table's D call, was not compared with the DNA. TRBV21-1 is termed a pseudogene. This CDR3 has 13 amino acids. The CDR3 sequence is CASSLDTNYGYTF. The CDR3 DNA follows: TGTGCCAGCAGCTTGGACACAAACTATGGCTACACCTTC.

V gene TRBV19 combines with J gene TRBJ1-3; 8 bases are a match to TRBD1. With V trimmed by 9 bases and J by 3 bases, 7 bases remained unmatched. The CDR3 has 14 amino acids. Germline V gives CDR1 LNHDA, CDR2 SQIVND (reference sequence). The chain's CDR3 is CASRTGPIGNTIYF. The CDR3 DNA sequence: TGTGCCAGCAGGACAGGGCCAATTGGAAACACCATATATTTT.

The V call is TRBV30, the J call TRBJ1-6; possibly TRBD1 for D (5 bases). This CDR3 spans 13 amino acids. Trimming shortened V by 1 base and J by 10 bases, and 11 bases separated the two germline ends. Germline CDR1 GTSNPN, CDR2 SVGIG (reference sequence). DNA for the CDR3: TGTGCCTGGAGTGCAGGGTCGCGGTCACCCCTCCACTTT. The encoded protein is CAWSAGSRSPLHF. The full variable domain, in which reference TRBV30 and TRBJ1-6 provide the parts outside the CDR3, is SQTIHQWPATLVQPVGSPLSLECTVEGTSNPNLYWYRQAAGRGLQLLFYSVGIGQISSEVPQNLSASRPQDRQFILSSKKLLLSDSGFYLCAWSAGSRSPLHFGNGTRLTVT.

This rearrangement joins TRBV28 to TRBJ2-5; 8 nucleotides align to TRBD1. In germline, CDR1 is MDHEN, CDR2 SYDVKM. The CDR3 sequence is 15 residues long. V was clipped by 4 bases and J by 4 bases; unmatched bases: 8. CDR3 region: CASSSRTGLGETQYF. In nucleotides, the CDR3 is TGTGCCAGCAGTTCCCGGACAGGGTTGGGAGAGACCCAGTACTTC.

The CDR3 here is CASGWDLSYEQYF. CDR3 sequence (DNA): TGTGCCAGTGGATGGGACTTGTCCTACGAGCAGTACTTC. The chain employs TRBV19 and TRBJ2-7; a weak D match, TRBD2 (6 bases). The CDR3 sequence is 13 residues long. V gave up 8 bases and J gave up 1 base, with 12 bases separating them. CDR1 is LNHDA and CDR2 is SQIVND in the germline V gene (reference sequence).